This is a list of T cell receptor beta chains from one sample in a study of T cells in lung cancer brain metastases. TCRdb's copy holds only in-frame clones and misses some; the assay was immunoSEQ multiplex PCR. The repertoire holds around 2,200 clones, with 80% to 95% as singletons. The sample taken for sequencing was tumor tissue from the primary lung tumor. These receptors were collected from a woman in her twenties or thirties with non-small cell lung cancer. Each CDR3 is given with its conserved first and last residue. Each record gives: V gene, J gene, clone size, D gene, CDR3 DNA, CDR3 protein. D genes are given only for firm matches. Not every row has a clone size; where given, it reads once, few, many or a size class.

TRBV7-2,TRBJ1-5,.,.,TGTGCCAGCAGCTTAGCCGGGGCCGGAGGCATTAGCAATCAGCCCCAGCATTTT,CASSLAGAGGISNQPQHF
TRBV7-3,TRBJ2-3,.,TRBD2,TGTGCCAGCAGCTCCCTAGCGGGGCCAGCAGATACGCAGTATTTT,CASSSLAGPADTQYF
TRBV6-5,TRBJ2-2,.,TRBD2,TGTGCCAGCAGTTACGGCGGAGCGGGGCGCACCAGGGAGCTGTTTTTT,CASSYGGAGRTRELFF
TRBV30,TRBJ2-1,.,TRBD1,TGTGCCTGGAGTGACCGGGACAGGGGGGGCAATGAGCAGTTCTTC,CAWSDRDRGGNEQFF
TRBV12-5,TRBJ2-1,.,.,TGTGCTAGTGGTTTGTTGGGGTCGGGATACAATGAGCAGTTCTTC,CASGLLGSGYNEQFF
TRBV27,TRBJ2-7,.,TRBD2,TGTGCCAGCAGTTTATTTTGGGGGGGGGAGCAGTACTTC,CASSLFWGGEQYF
TRBV18,TRBJ1-5,.,TRBD1,TGTGCCAGCTCACAAACAGAACAACAGGGGGCTAAACAGCCCCAGCATTTT,CASSQTEQQGAKQPQHF
TRBV30,TRBJ2-1,.,.,TGTGCCTGGCGCACCACGGTTGGTGAGCAGTTCTTC,CAWRTTVGEQFF
TRBV2,TRBJ1-1,.,.,TGTGCCAGCAGTGAACGGCAGGGACTATCTGAAGCTTTCTTT,CASSERQGLSEAFF
TRBV5-8,TRBJ2-7,once,.,TGTGCCAGCAGCTTCCGGGACGGAGCCTACGAGCAGTATTTC,CASSFRDGAYEQYF
TRBV5-1,TRBJ2-1,.,TRBD2,TGCGCCAGCAGCCCTAGCGGGAATTCCTACAATGAGCAGTTCTTC,CASSPSGNSYNEQFF
TRBV6-5,TRBJ2-7,.,TRBD2,TGTGCCAGCAGGGAAAGCGGGAGAGGCGAGCAGTACTTC,CASRESGRGEQYF
TRBV7-2,TRBJ2-3,.,.,TGTGCCAGCAGCTTAGGTCTCGGGCTTGACACGCAGTATTTT,CASSLGLGLDTQYF
TRBV20-1,TRBJ2-3,.,.,TGCAGTGCGGGGAGAGGTGGGACGCAGTATTTT,CSAGRGGTQYF
TRBV13,TRBJ1-2,few,.,TGTGCCAGCAGCTTAGACCTCTTGGGCTATGGCTACACCTTC,CASSLDLLGYGYTF
TRBV12-2,TRBJ2-5,.,.,TGTGCAAGTCGCTTAAGCCGGGGCCAAGAGACCCAGTACTTC,CASRLSRGQETQYF
TRBV5-5,TRBJ2-1,.,TRBD1,TGTGCCAGCAGCCCGACGGACAGGACCGATGAGCAGTTCTTC,CASSPTDRTDEQFF
TRBV5-6,TRBJ1-4,.,.,TGTGCCAGCAGCTCTAATGAAAAACTGTTTTTT,CASSSNEKLFF
TRBV27,TRBJ1-1,.,.,TGTGCCAGCAGTCCGCGAAGACAGGCTTCCACTGAAGCTTTCTTT,CASSPRRQASTEAFF
TRBV7-9,TRBJ1-1,.,.,TGTGCCAGCAGCTTAGCCCCCAACAGGGTCTCTGAAGCTTTCTTT,CASSLAPNRVSEAFF
TRBV20-1,TRBJ2-3,.,.,TGCAGTGCTGGGCGTGCGGGTACGCAGTATTTT,CSAGRAGTQYF
TRBV7-9,TRBJ2-3,.,TRBD2,TGTGCCAGCAGCCCTGGGGAAGGCGGGAGGACAGATACGCAGTATTTT,CASSPGEGGRTDTQYF
TRBV6-1,TRBJ1-1,.,.,TGTGCCAGCAGCCCCTCCGGGGGCGTCACTGAAGCTTTCTTT,CASSPSGGVTEAFF
TRBV29-1,TRBJ2-7,.,TRBD1,TGCAGCGTCATTCACAGGGGGCAGGACGAGCAGTACTTC,CSVIHRGQDEQYF
TRBV9,TRBJ1-1,.,.,TGTGCCAGCAGCGTAAGTCCGAGTACTGAAGCTTTCTTT,CASSVSPSTEAFF
TRBV7-9,TRBJ1-4,.,.,TGTGCCAGCAGCTTACGGGGGGCCGGAGAAAAACTGTTTTTT,CASSLRGAGEKLFF
TRBV5-4,TRBJ2-7,.,.,TGTGCCAGCAGAACCGGCGGGTCCCGCGGGTCCTACGAGCAGTACTTC,CASRTGGSRGSYEQYF
TRBV5-1,TRBJ2-5,.,.,TGCGCCAGCAGCTTGTCAGGAGTGGAGACCCAGTACTTC,CASSLSGVETQYF
TRBV6-1,TRBJ1-5,.,.,TGTGCCAGCAGTGGTGACTTCGCTGGGCATCAGCCCCAGCATTTT,CASSGDFAGHQPQHF
TRBV5-4,TRBJ2-3,.,.,TGTGCCAGCAGCTTGCGACAGGGAGGCGCAGATACGCAGTATTTT,CASSLRQGGADTQYF
TRBV12-5,TRBJ2-7,.,.,TGTGCTAGTGGTAAGGCGCGGGGAACCTCCTACGAGCAGTACTTC,CASGKARGTSYEQYF
TRBV4-2,TRBJ2-5,.,TRBD2,TGTGCCAGCAGCCAAGATGGGCGGGAGAGCGAGACCCAGTACTTC,CASSQDGRESETQYF
TRBV14,TRBJ2-5,.,.,TGTGCCAGCAGCCAAGATCTGAACCAAGAGACCCAGTACTTC,CASSQDLNQETQYF
TRBV19,TRBJ2-3,.,.,TGTGCCAGAGTGGTTATCAGCACAGATACGCAGTATTTT,CARVVISTDTQYF
TRBV11-3,TRBJ2-4,.,.,TGTGCCAGCAGGAGACAGGGAAGCCCGGCGGGGAACATTCAGTACTTC,CASRRQGSPAGNIQYF
TRBV7-9,TRBJ2-7,once,TRBD1,TGTGCCAGCGGAACAGGGGGCTACGAGCAGTACTTC,CASGTGGYEQYF
TRBV2,TRBJ1-1,.,.,TGTGCCAGCAGTCGGGGGAGCACTGAAGCTTTCTTT,CASSRGSTEAFF
TRBV6-1,TRBJ2-1,.,.,TGTGCCAGCAGTGAAGAGAATAGCTCCTACAATGAGCAGTTCTTC,CASSEENSSYNEQFF
TRBV11-3,TRBJ2-2,.,TRBD1,TGTGCCAGCAGCTACAGAGGACAGGGTGCTACCGGGGAGCTGTTTTTT,CASSYRGQGATGELFF
TRBV29-1,TRBJ1-1,.,.,TGCAGCGTTGCGGCAACGAACACTGAAGCTTTCTTT,CSVAATNTEAFF